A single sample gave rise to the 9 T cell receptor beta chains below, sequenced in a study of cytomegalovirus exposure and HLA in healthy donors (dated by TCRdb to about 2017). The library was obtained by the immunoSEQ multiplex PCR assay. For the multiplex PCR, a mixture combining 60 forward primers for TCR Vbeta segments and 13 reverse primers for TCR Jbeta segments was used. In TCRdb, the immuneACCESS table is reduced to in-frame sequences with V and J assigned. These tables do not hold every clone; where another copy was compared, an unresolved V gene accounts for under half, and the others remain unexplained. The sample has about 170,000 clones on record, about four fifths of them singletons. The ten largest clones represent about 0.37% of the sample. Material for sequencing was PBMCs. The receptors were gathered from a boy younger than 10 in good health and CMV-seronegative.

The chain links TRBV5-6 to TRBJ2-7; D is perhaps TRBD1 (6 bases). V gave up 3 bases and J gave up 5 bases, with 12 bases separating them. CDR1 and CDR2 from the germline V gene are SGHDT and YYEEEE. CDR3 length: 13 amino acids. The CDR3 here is CASSSQGSHEQYF. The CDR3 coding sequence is TGTGCCAGCAGCTCACAGGGTTCCCACGAGCAGTACTTC. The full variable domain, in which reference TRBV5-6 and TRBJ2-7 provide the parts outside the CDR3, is DAGVTQSPTHLIKTRGQQVTLRCSPKSGHDTVSWYQQALGQGPQFIFQYYEEEERQRGNFPDRFSGHQFPNYSSELNVNALLLGDSALYLCASSSQGSHEQYFGPGTRLTVT.

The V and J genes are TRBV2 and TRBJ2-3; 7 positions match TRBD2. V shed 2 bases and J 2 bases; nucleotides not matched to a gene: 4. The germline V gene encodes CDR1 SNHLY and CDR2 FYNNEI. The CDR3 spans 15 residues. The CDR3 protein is CASSERLADTDTQYF. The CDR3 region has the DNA TGTGCCAGCAGTGAAAGGCTAGCGGACACAGATACGCAGTATTTT.

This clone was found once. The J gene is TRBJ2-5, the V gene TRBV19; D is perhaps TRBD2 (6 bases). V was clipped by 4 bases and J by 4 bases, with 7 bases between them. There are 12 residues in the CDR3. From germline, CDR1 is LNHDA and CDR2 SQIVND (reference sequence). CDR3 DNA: TGTGCCAGTAGTAAGGGAGGAGAGACCCAGTACTTC. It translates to CASSKGGETQYF. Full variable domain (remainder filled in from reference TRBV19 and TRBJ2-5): DGGITQSPKYLFRKEGQNVTLSCEQNLNHDAMYWYRQDPGQGLRLIYYSQIVNDFQKGDIAEGYSVSREKKESFPLTVTSAQKNPTAFYLCASSKGGETQYFGPGTRLLVL.

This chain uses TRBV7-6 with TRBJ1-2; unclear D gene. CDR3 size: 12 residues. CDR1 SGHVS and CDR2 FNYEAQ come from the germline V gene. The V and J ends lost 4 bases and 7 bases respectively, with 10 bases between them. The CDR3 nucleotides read TGTGCCAGCAGCTCAGAACCGGGTGGCTACACCTTC. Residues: CASSSEPGGYTF.

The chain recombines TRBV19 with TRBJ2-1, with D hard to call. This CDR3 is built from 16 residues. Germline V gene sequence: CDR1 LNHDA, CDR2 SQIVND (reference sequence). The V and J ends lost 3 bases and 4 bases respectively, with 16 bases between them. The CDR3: CASSMYGQRNYNEQFF. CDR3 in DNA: TGTGCCAGTAGTATGTACGGCCAGAGGAATTACAATGAGCAGTTCTTC.

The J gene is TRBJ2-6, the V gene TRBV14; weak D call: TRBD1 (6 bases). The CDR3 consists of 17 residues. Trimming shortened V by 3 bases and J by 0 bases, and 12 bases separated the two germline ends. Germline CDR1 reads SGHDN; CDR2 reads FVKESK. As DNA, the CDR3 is TGTGCCAGCAGCCAGACTTACAGGGCCTCTGGGGCCAACGTCCTGACTTTC. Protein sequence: CASSQTYRASGANVLTF.

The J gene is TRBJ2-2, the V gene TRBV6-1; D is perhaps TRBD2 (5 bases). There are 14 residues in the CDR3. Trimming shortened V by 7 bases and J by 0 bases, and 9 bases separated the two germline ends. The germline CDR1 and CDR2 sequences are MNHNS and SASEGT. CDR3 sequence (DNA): TGTGCCAGCAACAGCGGTCCGAACACCGGGGAGCTGTTTTTT. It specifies CASNSGPNTGELFF.

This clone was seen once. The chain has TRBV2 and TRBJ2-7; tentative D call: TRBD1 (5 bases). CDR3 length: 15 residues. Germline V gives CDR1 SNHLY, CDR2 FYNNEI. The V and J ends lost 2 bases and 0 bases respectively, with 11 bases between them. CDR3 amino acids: CASSERGRSSYEQYF. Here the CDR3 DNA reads TGTGCCAGCAGTGAAAGGGGTCGGAGCTCCTACGAGCAGTACTTC.

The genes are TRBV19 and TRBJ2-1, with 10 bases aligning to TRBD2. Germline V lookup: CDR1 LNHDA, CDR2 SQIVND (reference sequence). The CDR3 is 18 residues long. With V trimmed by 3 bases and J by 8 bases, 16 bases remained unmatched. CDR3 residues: CASSITLAGALEVHEQFF. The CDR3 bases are TGTGCCAGTAGTATTACTCTAGCGGGAGCCCTAGAGGTGCATGAGCAGTTCTTC.